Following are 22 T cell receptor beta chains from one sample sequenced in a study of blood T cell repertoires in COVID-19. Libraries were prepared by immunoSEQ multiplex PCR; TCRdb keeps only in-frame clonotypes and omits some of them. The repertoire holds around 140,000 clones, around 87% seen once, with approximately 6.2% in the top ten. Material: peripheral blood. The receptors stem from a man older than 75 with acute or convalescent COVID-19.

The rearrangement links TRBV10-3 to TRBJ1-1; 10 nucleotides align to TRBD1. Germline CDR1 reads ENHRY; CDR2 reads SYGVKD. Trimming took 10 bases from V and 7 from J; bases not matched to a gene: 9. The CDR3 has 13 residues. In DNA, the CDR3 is TGTGCCACGGACAGGGGGACGCTCGGTGAAGCTTTCTTT. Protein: CATDRGTLGEAFF.

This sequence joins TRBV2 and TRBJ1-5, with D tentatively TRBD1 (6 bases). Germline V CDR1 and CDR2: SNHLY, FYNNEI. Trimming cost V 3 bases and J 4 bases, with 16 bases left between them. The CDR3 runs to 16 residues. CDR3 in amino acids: CASSDGRGKPNQPQHF. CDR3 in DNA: TGTGCCAGCAGTGACGGGAGGGGGAAACCAAATCAGCCCCAGCATTTT.

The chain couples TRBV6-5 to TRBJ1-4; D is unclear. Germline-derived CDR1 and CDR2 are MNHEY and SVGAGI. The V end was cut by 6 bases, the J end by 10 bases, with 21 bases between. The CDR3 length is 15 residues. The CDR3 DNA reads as TGTGCCAGCAGGTCGGAGGGCTTGCTAAAAGGAAAACTGTTTTTT. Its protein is CASRSEGLLKGKLFF.

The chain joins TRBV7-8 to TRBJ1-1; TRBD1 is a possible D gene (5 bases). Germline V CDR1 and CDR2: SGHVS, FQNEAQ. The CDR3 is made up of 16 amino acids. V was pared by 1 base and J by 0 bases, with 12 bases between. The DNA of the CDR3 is TGTGCCAGCAGCTTAGGCAGGGCGGTGATGAACACTGAAGCTTTCTTT. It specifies CASSLGRAVMNTEAFF.

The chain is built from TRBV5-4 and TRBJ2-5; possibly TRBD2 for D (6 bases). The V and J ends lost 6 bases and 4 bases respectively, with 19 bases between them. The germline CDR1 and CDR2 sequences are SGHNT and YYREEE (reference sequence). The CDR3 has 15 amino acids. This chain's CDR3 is CASNFGGEGSETQYF. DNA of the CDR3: TGTGCCAGCAACTTCGGGGGAGAAGGGTCAGAGACCCAGTACTTC.

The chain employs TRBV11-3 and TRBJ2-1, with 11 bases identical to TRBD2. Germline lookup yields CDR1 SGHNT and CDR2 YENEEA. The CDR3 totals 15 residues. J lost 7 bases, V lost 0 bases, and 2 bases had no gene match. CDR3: CASSLDSSGRNEQFF. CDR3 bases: TGTGCCAGCAGCTTAGATTCTAGCGGGAGGAATGAGCAGTTCTTC.

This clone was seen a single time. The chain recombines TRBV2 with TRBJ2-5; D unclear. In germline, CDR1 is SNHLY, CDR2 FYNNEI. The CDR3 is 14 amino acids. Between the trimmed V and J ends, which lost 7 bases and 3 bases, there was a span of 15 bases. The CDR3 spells CASITRVVEETQYF. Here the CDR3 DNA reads TGTGCCAGCATCACCCGGGTGGTTGAAGAGACCCAGTACTTC.

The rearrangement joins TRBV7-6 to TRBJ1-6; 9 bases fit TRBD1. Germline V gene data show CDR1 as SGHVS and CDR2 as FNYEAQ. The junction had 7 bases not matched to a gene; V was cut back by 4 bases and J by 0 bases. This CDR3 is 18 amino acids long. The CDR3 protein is CASSWDRDKSSYNSPLHF. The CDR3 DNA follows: TGTGCCAGCAGCTGGGACAGGGACAAGAGCTCCTATAATTCACCCCTCCACTTT.

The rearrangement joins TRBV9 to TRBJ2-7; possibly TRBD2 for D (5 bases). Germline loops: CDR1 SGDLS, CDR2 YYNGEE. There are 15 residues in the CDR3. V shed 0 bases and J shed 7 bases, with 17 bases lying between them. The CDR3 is CASSVVLEGLGEQYF. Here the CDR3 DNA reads TGTGCCAGCAGCGTAGTGTTAGAGGGTTTGGGTGAGCAGTACTTC.

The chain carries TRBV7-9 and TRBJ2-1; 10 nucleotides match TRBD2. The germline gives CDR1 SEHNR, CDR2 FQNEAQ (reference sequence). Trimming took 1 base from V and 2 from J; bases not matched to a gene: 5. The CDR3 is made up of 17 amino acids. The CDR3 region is CASSLGQAGGPYNEQFF. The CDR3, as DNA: TGTGCCAGCAGCTTAGGCCAAGCGGGAGGGCCCTACAATGAGCAGTTCTTC. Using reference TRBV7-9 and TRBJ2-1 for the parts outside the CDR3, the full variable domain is DTGVSQNPRHKITKRGQNVTFRCDPISEHNRLYWYRQTLGQGPEFLTYFQNEAQLEKSRLLSDRFSAERPKGSFSTLEIQRTEQGDSAMYLCASSLGQAGGPYNEQFFGPGTRLTVL.

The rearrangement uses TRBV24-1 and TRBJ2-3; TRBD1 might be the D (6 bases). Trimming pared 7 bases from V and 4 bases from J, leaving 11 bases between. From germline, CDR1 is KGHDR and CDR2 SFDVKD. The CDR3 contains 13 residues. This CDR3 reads CATSGQTPDTQYF. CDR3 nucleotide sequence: TGTGCCACCAGCGGACAGACCCCAGATACGCAGTATTTT.

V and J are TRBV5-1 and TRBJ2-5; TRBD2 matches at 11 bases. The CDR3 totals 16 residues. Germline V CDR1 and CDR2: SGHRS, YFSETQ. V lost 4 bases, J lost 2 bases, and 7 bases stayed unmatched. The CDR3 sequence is CASSRGLAETQETQYF. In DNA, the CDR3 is TGCGCCAGCAGCCGGGGACTAGCGGAAACGCAAGAGACCCAGTACTTC. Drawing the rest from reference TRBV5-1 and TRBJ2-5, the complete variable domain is KAGVTQTPRYLIKTRGQQVTLSCSPISGHRSVSWYQQTPGQGLQFLFEYFSETQRNKGNFPGRFSGRQFSNSRSEMNVSTLELGDSALYLCASSRGLAETQETQYFGPGTRLLVL.

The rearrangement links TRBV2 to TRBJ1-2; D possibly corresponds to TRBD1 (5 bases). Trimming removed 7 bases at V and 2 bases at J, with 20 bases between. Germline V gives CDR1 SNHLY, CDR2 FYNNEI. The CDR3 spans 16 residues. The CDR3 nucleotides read TGTGCCAGCAACGAATGGGAACGACAGAGAAACTATGGCTACACCTTC. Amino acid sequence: CASNEWERQRNYGYTF.

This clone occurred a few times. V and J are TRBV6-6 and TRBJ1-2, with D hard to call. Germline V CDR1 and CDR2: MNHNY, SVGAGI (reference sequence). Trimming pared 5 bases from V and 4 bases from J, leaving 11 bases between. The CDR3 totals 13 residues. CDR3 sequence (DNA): TGTGCCAGCAGTATCGACACGTTCTATGGCTACACCTTC. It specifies CASSIDTFYGYTF.

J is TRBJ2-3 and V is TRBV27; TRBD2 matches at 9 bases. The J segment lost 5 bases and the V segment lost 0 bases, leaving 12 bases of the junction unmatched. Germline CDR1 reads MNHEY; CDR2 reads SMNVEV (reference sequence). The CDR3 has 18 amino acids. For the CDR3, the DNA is TGTGCCAGCAGTTTATCCCCAGGACTAGCGTTCGGAGGAGATACGCAGTATTTT. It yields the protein CASSLSPGLAFGGDTQYF.

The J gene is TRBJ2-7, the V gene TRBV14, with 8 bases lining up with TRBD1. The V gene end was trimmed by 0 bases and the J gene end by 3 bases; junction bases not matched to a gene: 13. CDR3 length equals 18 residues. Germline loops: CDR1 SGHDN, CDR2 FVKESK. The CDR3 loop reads CASSQERTRDRPNYEQYF. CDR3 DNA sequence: TGTGCCAGCAGCCAAGAGCGGACCCGGGACAGGCCAAACTACGAGCAGTACTTC.

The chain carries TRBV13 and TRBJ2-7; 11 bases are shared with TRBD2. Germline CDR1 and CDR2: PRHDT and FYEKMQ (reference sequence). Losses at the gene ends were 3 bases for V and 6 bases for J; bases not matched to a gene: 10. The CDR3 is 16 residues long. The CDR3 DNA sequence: TGTGCCAGCAGCTTTGGATCCGGACTAGCGGGTACCGAGCAGTACTTC. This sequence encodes CASSFGSGLAGTEQYF.

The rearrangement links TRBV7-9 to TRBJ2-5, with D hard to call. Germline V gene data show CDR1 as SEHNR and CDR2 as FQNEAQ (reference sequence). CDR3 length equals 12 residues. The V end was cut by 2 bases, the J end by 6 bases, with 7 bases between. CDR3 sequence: CASSLFLQTQYF. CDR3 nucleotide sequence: TGTGCCAGCAGCTTATTTCTCCAGACCCAGTACTTC.

CDR3 region: CASTPRGSDKCQPQHF. CDR3 DNA: TGCGCCAGCACCCCCCGAGGGAGCGATAAATGTCAGCCCCAGCATTTT. V gene TRBV23-1 combines with J gene TRBJ1-5; D uncertain. TRBV23-1 is designated an ORF whose function remains uncertain. Trimming pared 7 bases from V and 6 bases from J, leaving 22 bases between. The CDR3 is made up of 16 amino acids.

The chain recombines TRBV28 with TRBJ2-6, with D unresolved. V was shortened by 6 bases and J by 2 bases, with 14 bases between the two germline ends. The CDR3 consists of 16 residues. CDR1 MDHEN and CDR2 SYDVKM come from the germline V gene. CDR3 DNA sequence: TGTGCCAGCAGGACTGTGTTTAGCCCTGGGGCCAACGTCCTGACTTTC. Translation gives CASRTVFSPGANVLTF.

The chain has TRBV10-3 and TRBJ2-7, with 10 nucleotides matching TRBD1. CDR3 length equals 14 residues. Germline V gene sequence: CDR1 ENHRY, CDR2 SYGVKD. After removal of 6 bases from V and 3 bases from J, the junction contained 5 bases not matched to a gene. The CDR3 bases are TGTGCCATCAGATCGGACAGGGGGATCTACGAGCAGTACTTC. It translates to CAIRSDRGIYEQYF.

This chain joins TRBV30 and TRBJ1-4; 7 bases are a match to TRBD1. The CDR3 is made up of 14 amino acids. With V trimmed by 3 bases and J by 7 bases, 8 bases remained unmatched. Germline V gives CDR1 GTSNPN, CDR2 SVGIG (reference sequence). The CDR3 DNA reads TGTGCCTGGAGAAGGACAGGAAGAGGTGAAAAACTGTTTTTT. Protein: CAWRRTGRGEKLFF.